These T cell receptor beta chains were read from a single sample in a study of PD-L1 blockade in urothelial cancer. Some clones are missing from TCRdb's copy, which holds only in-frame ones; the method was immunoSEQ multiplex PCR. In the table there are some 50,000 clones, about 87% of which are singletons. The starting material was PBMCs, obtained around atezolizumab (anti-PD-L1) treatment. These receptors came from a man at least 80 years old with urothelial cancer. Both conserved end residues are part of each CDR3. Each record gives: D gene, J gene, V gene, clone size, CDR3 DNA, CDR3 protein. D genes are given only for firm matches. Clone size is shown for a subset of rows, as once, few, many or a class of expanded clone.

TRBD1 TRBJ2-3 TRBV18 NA TGTGCCAGCTCACCCGGGACAGGTGTAGATACGCAGTATTTT CASSPGTGVDTQYF
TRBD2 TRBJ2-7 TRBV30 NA TGTGCCTGGAATCCCGCGGGAGGGCCCGGTTACGAGCAGTACTTC CAWNPAGGPGYEQYF
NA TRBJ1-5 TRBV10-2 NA TGCGCCACCTCGACGGGGAATCAGCCCCAGCATTTT CATSTGNQPQHF
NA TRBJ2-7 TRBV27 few TGTGCCAGCAGTCCTACCCGGGGAGTTTTCAACGAGCAGTACTTC CASSPTRGVFNEQYF
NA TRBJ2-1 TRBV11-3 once TGTGCCAGCAGCCCCGGGGTGGGAGAAATCTACAATGAGCAGTTCTTC CASSPGVGEIYNEQFF
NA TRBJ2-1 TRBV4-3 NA TGCGCCAGCAGCCAAGATAGGCGGGGAGCCTACAATGAGCAGTTCTTC CASSQDRRGAYNEQFF
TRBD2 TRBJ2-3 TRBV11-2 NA TGTGCCAGCACTCTAGCGGGAGGGTGGTCAGATACGCAGTATTTT CASTLAGGWSDTQYF
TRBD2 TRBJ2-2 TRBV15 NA TGTGCCACCAGCAGGGGGACTAGCGGGGTGTTCGCGAACACCGGGGAGCTGTTTTTT CATSRGTSGVFANTGELFF
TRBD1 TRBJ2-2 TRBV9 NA TGTGCCAGCAGCGCACTCCGGGACAGGGTAGTCACCGGGGAGCTGTTTTTT CASSALRDRVVTGELFF
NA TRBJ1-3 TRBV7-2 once TGTGCCAGCAGCTTAGGGACAGCTGGAAACACCATATATTTT CASSLGTAGNTIYF
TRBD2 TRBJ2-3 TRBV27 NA TGTGCCAGCAGTTTATTAAAGGCGGCGGGAGAGGCAGATACGCAGTATTTT CASSLLKAAGEADTQYF
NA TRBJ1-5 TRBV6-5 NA TGTGCCAGCAGTTACTCTTACAGGGGCAATCAGCCCCAGCATTTT CASSYSYRGNQPQHF
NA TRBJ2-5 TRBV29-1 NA TGCAGCGTGGTCCAGGGTTCGGGAGAGACCCAGTACTTC CSVVQGSGETQYF
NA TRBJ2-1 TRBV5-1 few TGCGCCAGCAGCTTGGCACGGAGCTTTGACAATGAGCAGTTCTTC CASSLARSFDNEQFF
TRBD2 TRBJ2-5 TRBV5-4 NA TGTGCCAGCAGCCCTAGCGGGAGTCGGGAGACCCAGTACTTC CASSPSGSRETQYF
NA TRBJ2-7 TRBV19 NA TGTGCCAGTAAAAGGAGCGGCTCCTACGAGCAGTACTTC CASKRSGSYEQYF
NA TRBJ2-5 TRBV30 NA TGTGCCTGGAGTGACCCAGCCGGGACAGGGACTAGGCGGTACCAAGAGACCCAGTACTTC CAWSDPAGTGTRRYQETQYF
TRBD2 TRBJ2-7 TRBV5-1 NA TGCGCCAGCAGCTTGGCGGGGGGGAGTATGAATTACGAGCAGTACTTC CASSLAGGSMNYEQYF
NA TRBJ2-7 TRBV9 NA TGTGCCAGCAGCCCCGGGCGGAGTATGGGAGCCTACGAGCAGTACTTC CASSPGRSMGAYEQYF
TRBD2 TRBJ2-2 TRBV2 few TGTGCCAGCAGTGTGGCTAGCGGGAGCGCGAACACCGGGGAGCTGTTTTTT CASSVASGSANTGELFF
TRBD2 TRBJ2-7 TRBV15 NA TGTGCCACCAGCACTAGGACTAGCGGGAGCGACGAGCAGTACTTC CATSTRTSGSDEQYF
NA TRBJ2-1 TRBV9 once TGTGCCAGCAGCTTCCACGGGCTAACAGGGAGTTTAAATGAGCAGTTCTTC CASSFHGLTGSLNEQFF
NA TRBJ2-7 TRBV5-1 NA TGCGCCAGCAGCCCGGGACTTCCTCAGGACGAGCAGTACTTC CASSPGLPQDEQYF
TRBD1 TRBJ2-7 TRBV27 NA TGTGCCAGCAGTCTCGGGGGGACAGGGGTCGGCGAGCAGTACTTC CASSLGGTGVGEQYF
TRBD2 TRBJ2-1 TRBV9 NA TGTGCCAGCAGCCTTGGGACTAGCGGGAGCCCCTGGAGGAATGAGCAGTTCTTC CASSLGTSGSPWRNEQFF
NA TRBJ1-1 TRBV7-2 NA TGTGCCAGCAGCTCCTGGGCCGGGGGAACTGAAGCTTTCTTT CASSSWAGGTEAFF
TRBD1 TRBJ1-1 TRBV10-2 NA TGCGCCAGCAGTGAGCGGGGACAGGGGGCCACTGAAGCTTTCTTT CASSERGQGATEAFF
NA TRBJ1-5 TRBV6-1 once TGTGCCAGCAGTGACCATAGGAGTCAGCCCCAGCATTTT CASSDHRSQPQHF
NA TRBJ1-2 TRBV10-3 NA TGTGCCATCAGTGGCACAGGCGAGGGCTACACCTTC CAISGTGEGYTF
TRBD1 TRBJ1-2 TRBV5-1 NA TGCGCCAGCAGCTTCCGTGGACAGGGGGAAAGGGGCTACACCTTC CASSFRGQGERGYTF
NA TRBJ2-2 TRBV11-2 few TGTGCCAGCAGCGCGCTAGCGAACACCGGGGAGCTGTTTTTT CASSALANTGELFF
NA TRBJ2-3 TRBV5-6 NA TGTGCCAGCAGCTTGCGAGTTAGCGGCATTCGGGATACGCAGTATTTT CASSLRVSGIRDTQYF
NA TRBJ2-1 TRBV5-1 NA TGCGCCAGCAGCTTGCTCTCCGTCGTAACCTACAATGAGCAGTTCTTC CASSLLSVVTYNEQFF
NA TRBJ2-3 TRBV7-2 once TGTGCCAGCAGCTTGGGTAGCCTTACTATCACAGATACGCAGTATTTT CASSLGSLTITDTQYF